This passage covers 12 T cell receptor beta chains from one sample sequenced in a study of cytomegalovirus exposure and HLA in healthy donors. The PCR employed 60 Vbeta primers together with 13 Jbeta primers. Data came from immunoSEQ multiplex PCR; TCRdb stores just in-frame clones and leaves some out. Seen here are approximately 250,000 clones, around 78% observed once, and the top ten hold roughly 0.45%. The sequenced material came from PBMCs. The receptors derive from a boy younger than 18 in good health and CMV-seronegative.

In this sample, this clone turned up once. This sequence joins TRBV4-1 and TRBJ2-1; the match to TRBD2 covers 13 bases. There are 16 residues in the CDR3. The V gene end was trimmed by 4 bases and the J gene end by 6 bases; junction bases not matched to a gene: 6. Germline-derived CDR1 and CDR2 are MGHRA and YSYEKL. The CDR3 region is CASSPLRLAGGNEQFF. CDR3 nucleotides: TGCGCCAGCAGCCCCCTTAGACTAGCGGGAGGCAATGAGCAGTTCTTC.

The chain recombines TRBV5-1 with TRBJ2-6; D is unresolved. Germline V CDR1 and CDR2: SGHRS, YFSETQ. The length of the CDR3 is 16 residues. Between the trimmed V and J ends, which lost 3 bases and 0 bases, there was a span of 10 bases. DNA of the CDR3: TGCGCCAGCAGCTATGAGGCGTTCTCTGGGGCCAACGTCCTGACTTTC. This codes for CASSYEAFSGANVLTF.

The J gene is TRBJ1-3, the V gene TRBV30; D may be TRBD1 (5 bases). The CDR3 sequence is 13 residues long. Germline V gene data show CDR1 as GTSNPN and CDR2 as SVGIG (reference sequence). The V gene lost 4 bases and the J gene lost 4 bases, with 11 bases spanning the gap. CDR3 in amino acids: CAWTVGAGNTIYF. For the CDR3, the DNA is TGTGCCTGGACCGTAGGGGCAGGAAACACCATATATTTT.

This clone was counted between two and nine times. The chain employs TRBV21-1 and TRBJ2-7; TRBD2, the D gene given by the table, was not confirmed from the DNA. TRBV21-1 is tagged as a pseudogene. The length of the CDR3 is 15 residues. CDR3 DNA sequence: TGTGCCAGCAGCAAAGCCCAGCGGGAGAGACACGAGCAGTACTTC. As protein: CASSKAQRERHEQYF.

The rearrangement uses TRBV13 and TRBJ2-1; TRBD2 agrees at 7 bases. The CDR3 spans 14 residues. The germline gives CDR1 PRHDT, CDR2 FYEKMQ (reference sequence). J gave up 5 bases and V 3 bases, and 4 bases lay outside the gene matches. CDR3 in amino acids: CASSFGTNNNEQFF. The CDR3 bases are TGTGCCAGCAGCTTCGGGACTAACAACAATGAGCAGTTCTTC.

V gene TRBV10-3 combines with J gene TRBJ1-1; 7 nucleotides line up with TRBD1. In germline, CDR1 is ENHRY, CDR2 SYGVKD. This CDR3 comprises 13 residues. V was clipped by 7 bases and J by 11 bases; unmatched bases: 13. The CDR3 DNA is TGTGCCATCATGAAAGATAGGGGACAGCCCGCTTTCTTT. Residues: CAIMKDRGQPAFF.

The rearrangement joins TRBV19 to TRBJ2-5; 7 nucleotides align to TRBD1. This CDR3 has 13 residues. The junction had 1 base not matched to a gene; V was cut back by 5 bases and J by 1 base. Germline-derived CDR1 and CDR2 are LNHDA and SQIVND (reference sequence). CDR3 residues: CASSGTVQETQYF. The CDR3 coding sequence is TGTGCCAGTAGTGGGACAGTCCAAGAGACCCAGTACTTC.

The chain recombines TRBV5-1 with TRBJ1-4; 8 positions agree with TRBD1. CDR3 length: 15 amino acids. Per germline, CDR1 SGHRS and CDR2 YFSETQ. V trimming: 0 bases; J trimming: 7 bases; junction bases outside the gene matches: 5. The CDR3 spells CASSLAQGGVEKLFF. The CDR3 coding sequence is TGCGCCAGCAGCTTGGCACAGGGGGGAGTTGAAAAACTGTTTTTT.

This chain uses TRBV29-1 with TRBJ2-5; a weak D match, TRBD2 (5 bases). The CDR3 runs to 14 residues. Germline assignment: CDR1 SQVTM and CDR2 ANQGSEA. V was clipped by 4 bases and J by 1 base, with 13 bases between them. CDR3 coding DNA: TGCAGCGTTGGTTTTAGGAGGAGCCAAGAGACCCAGTACTTC. Its translation: CSVGFRRSQETQYF.

In DNA, the CDR3 is TGTGCCAGCAGCTTCGTCCTGGAGGAGACCCAGTACTTC. It is translated as CASSFVLEETQYF. The rearrangement links TRBV5-6 to TRBJ2-5; D gene unclear. The CDR3 covers 13 residues. Trimming took 2 bases from V and 5 from J, leaving 10 bases between them. In germline, CDR1 is SGHDT, CDR2 YYEEEE.

The genes are TRBV11-3 and TRBJ2-1; 9 bases align to TRBD2. CDR3 length equals 17 residues. Germline V CDR1 and CDR2: SGHNT, YENEEA. The V segment lost 3 bases and the J segment 4 bases; nucleotides outside the gene matches: 10. The CDR3 here is CASSFLTTSGAYNEQFF. The DNA of the CDR3 is TGTGCCAGCAGCTTTTTAACGACTAGCGGAGCTTACAATGAGCAGTTCTTC.

The rearrangement links TRBV19 to TRBJ2-3, with D maybe TRBD2 (5 bases). This CDR3 is 13 amino acids long. V lost 3 bases and J lost 1, with 5 bases in between. Germline V gives CDR1 LNHDA, CDR2 SQIVND (reference sequence). The CDR3, as DNA: TGTGCCAGTAGTATTAGCGGCACAGATACGCAGTATTTT. This codes for CASSISGTDTQYF.